This T cell receptor (beta chain) came from a study of cytomegalovirus exposure and HLA in healthy donors. There are 14 residues in the CDR3. CDR1 is SGHNT, CDR2 YENEEA, per germline. V was pared by 2 bases and J by 2 bases, with 10 bases between. Primers: 60 Vbeta forward and 13 Jbeta reverse. Repertoires were generated with immunoSEQ multiplex PCR, while TCRdb's copy carries only in-frame clones and drops some. Of under 200,000 clones detected, around 80% appear once; the ten largest clones hold roughly 4.5%. Material: PBMCs. The rearrangement joins TRBV11-3 to TRBJ2-7; D is unresolved. The clonotype was recovered from a woman aged 50 to 65 in good health and CMV-seropositive. The CDR3 sequence is CASSLSGRAYEQYF. The CDR3 region has the DNA TGTGCCAGCAGCTTATCGGGTAGAGCCTACGAGCAGTACTTC. The full variable domain, with the rest looked up from reference TRBV11-3 and TRBJ2-7, is EAGVVQSPRYKIIEKKQPVAFWCNPISGHNTLYWYLQNLGQGPELLIRYENEEAVDDSQLPKDRFSAERLKGVDSTLKIQPAELGDSAVYLCASSLSGRAYEQYFGPGTRLTVT.